This T cell receptor (beta chain) was sequenced in a study of control samples from healthy donors and cancer patients. Sequencing was performed with immunoSEQ multiplex PCR; in TCRdb, only in-frame clones are kept and a portion is missing. The sample has tens of thousands of clones; about 92% are singletons. From germline, CDR1 is LNHDA and CDR2 SQIVND (reference sequence). The V and J ends lost 7 bases and 7 bases, in that order; junction bases with no gene match: 5. The CDR3 consists of 14 residues. This clone was seen just once. The material sequenced was PBMCs. V gene TRBV19 combines with J gene TRBJ2-4; 12 bases line up with TRBD1. This receptor was taken from a man younger than 45 with colorectal cancer. The CDR3 region has the DNA TGTGCCAGTACCCCGGGACAGGGGGCGAACATTCAGTACTTC. This translates into CASTPGQGANIQYF.